This T cell receptor beta chain was documented in a study of T cells in Graves' hyperthyroidism and ophthalmopathy. Study-wide findings and caveats: For ophthalmopathy, model prediction preceded onset by a median about six months.

The CDR3 has 15 residues. Germline V lookup: CDR1 LGHNA, CDR2 YSLEER. RNA transcripts served as the template for amplifying TCR beta CDR3 regions. First-round RT-PCR targeting the TCR CDR3 was performed with the HTBI primer set. A single record per CDR3 protein comes from TCRdb applying MiXCR to the multiplex PCR reads. The sample carries hundreds of thousands of distinct CDR3 sequences, about 25% recorded once. Regarding this clonotype: The antigen remains unidentified. One end of the junction fails to match germline, which may point to a read error.

Any patient presenting with uncontrolled infection, other autoimmune disease, pregnancy or lactation was left out. Thyroid ultrasound and orbital computed tomography, with clinical symptoms and serum thyroxine and TRAb, informed diagnoses. A roughly 9.7 ml volume of fresh peripheral blood provided the PBMCs. The rearrangement uses TRBV4-3 and TRBJ1-1; the match to TRBD1 covers 8 bases. The source material was blood. The clonotype was recovered from a woman aged 40 to 50 with Graves' ophthalmopathy. CDR3 protein: CDSSQGVQGAAEAFF. CDR3 DNA: TGCGACAGCAGCCAAGGGGTCCAGGGGGCGGCTGAAGCTTTCTTT.